This is a list of T cell receptor beta chains from one sample in a study of blood T cell repertoires in COVID-19. The protocol was immunoSEQ multiplex PCR, while the TCRdb copy is restricted to in-frame clones and leaves out a portion. The table has 250,000 to 300,000 clones, about 88% seen once. Material: PBMCs or T cells enriched from blood (not recorded which). The receptors were gathered from a woman in her 50s who had been exposed to COVID-19. Each CDR3 is given with its conserved first and last residue. The D gene is left open where the match is weak.

>11|TRBV19|TRBJ2-7|.
CASSNAGEQYF
TGTGCCAGTAGTAACGCAGGCGAGCAGTACTTC
>17|TRBV5-1|TRBJ1-3|.
CASSLLGDSRSGNTIYF
TGCGCCAGCAGCTTGTTGGGTGACAGCCGCTCTGGAAACACCATATATTTT
>15|TRBV3-1/TRBV3-2|TRBJ2-7|TRBD2
CASSKGALAGDEQYF
TGTGCCAGCAGCAAAGGGGCACTAGCGGGCGACGAGCAGTACTTC
>13|TRBV29-1|TRBJ1-2|TRBD1
CSVGDSEYYGYTF
TGCAGCGTAGGGGACAGTGAATACTATGGCTACACCTTC
>15|TRBV5-1|TRBJ2-5|.
CASSLLGAIQETQYF
TGCGCCAGCAGCTTGTTGGGGGCTATCCAAGAGACCCAGTACTTC
>13|TRBV14|TRBJ1-4|.
CASSGQIYEKLFF
TGTGCCAGCAGCGGACAGATTTATGAAAAACTGTTTTTT
>16|TRBV6-2/TRBV6-3|TRBJ1-5|TRBD1
CASSYPQGAGGQPQHF
TGTGCCAGCAGTTACCCGCAGGGGGCTGGGGGTCAGCCCCAGCATTTT
>13|TRBV4-3|TRBJ1-2|.
CASSQVGEGGYTF
TGCGCCAGCAGCCAAGTAGGTGAGGGAGGCTACACCTTC
>15|TRBV19|TRBJ2-5|TRBD1
CASSIDVGQKETQYF
TGTGCCAGTAGTATAGATGTGGGACAGAAGGAGACCCAGTACTTC
>14|TRBV5-8|TRBJ2-2|.
CASSSGHGTGELFF
TGTGCCAGCAGCTCGGGACATGGCACCGGGGAGCTGTTTTTT